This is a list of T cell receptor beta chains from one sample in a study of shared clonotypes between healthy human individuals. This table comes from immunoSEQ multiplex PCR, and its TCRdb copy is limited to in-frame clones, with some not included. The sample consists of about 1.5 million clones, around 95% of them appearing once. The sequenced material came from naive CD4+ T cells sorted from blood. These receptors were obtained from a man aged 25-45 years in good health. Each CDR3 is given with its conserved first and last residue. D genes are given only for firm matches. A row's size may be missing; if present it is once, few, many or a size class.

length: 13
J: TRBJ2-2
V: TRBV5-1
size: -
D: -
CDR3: CASRKIGTGELFF
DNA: TGCGCCAGCAGGAAAATTGGGACCGGGGAGCTGTTTTTT

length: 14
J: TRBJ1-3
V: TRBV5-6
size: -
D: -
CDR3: CASSRFDPGNTIYF
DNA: TGTGCCAGCAGCCGATTTGACCCTGGAAACACCATATATTTT

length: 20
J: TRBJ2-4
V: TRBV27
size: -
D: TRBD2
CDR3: CASSTRLAGIGVLAKNIQYF
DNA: TGTGCCAGCAGTACCCGACTAGCGGGGATTGGTGTGTTAGCCAAAAACATTCAGTACTTC

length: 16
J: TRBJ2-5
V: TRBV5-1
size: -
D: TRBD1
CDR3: CASSRTTDRVQETQYF
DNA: TGCGCCAGCAGCCGTACCACGGACAGGGTCCAAGAGACCCAGTACTTC

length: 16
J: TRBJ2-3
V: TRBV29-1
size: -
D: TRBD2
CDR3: CSVEDRASGRGDTQYF
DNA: TGCAGCGTTGAAGATCGGGCCAGCGGGAGGGGAGATACGCAGTATTTT

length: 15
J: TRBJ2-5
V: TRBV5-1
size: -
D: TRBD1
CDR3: CASSSNRQGAETQYF
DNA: TGCGCCAGCAGCTCGAACCGACAGGGGGCGGAGACCCAGTACTTC

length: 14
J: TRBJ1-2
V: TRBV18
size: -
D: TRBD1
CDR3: CASSTSGTVYGYTF
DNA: TGTGCCAGCTCAACCTCCGGGACAGTCTATGGCTACACCTTC

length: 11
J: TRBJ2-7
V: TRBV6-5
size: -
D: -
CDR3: CASSVPSGQYF
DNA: TGTGCCAGCAGTGTTCCTTCCGGGCAGTACTTC

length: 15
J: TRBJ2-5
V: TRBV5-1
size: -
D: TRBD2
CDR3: CASTRTSGSSETQYF
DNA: TGCGCCAGCACGCGGACTAGCGGGAGTTCTGAGACCCAGTACTTC

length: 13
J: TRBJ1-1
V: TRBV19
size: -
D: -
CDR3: CASSILENTEAFF
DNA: TGTGCCAGTAGTATCTTAGAGAACACTGAAGCTTTCTTT

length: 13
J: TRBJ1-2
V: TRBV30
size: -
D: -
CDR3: CAWSVRQSYGYTF
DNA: TGTGCCTGGAGTGTACGACAGAGCTATGGCTACACCTTC

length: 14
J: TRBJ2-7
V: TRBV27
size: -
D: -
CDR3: CASSSSGPRLEQYF
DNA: -

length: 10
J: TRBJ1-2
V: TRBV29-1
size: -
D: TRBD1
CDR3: CSGYRGGYTF
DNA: TGCAGCGGGTACAGGGGAGGCTACACCTTC

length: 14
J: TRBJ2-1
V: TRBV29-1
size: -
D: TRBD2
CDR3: CSVSTSGWYNEQFF
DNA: TGCAGCGTCTCCACTAGCGGGTGGTACAATGAGCAGTTCTTC

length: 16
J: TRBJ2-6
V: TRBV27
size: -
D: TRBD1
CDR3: CASSGTGISGANVLTF
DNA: TGTGCCAGCAGTGGGACAGGGATCTCTGGGGCCAACGTCCTGACTTTC

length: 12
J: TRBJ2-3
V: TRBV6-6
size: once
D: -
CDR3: CASSLVTDTQYF
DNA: TGTGCCAGCAGCCTAGTTACAGATACGCAGTATTTT

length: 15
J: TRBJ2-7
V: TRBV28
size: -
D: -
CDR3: CASRLDLGASYEQYF
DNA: TGTGCCAGCAGGCTGGACTTAGGGGCCTCCTACGAGCAGTACTTC

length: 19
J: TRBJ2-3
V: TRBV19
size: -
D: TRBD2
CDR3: CASSILLAGGGFRTDTQYF
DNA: TGTGCCAGTAGTATCCTGCTAGCGGGAGGAGGTTTTCGCACAGATACGCAGTATTTT

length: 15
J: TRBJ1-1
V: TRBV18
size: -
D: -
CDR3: CASRRRPTRETEAFF
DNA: TGTGCCAGCCGGAGACGACCGACGAGGGAGACTGAAGCTTTCTTT

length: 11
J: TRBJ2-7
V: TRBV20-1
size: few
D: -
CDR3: CSPRGVGEQYF
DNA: TGCTCACCTAGGGGAGTCGGCGAGCAGTACTTC

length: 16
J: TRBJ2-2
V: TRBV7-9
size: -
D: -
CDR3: CASSLGLGERAGELFF
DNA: TGTGCCAGCAGCTTAGGTTTGGGGGAGCGCGCCGGGGAGCTGTTTTTT

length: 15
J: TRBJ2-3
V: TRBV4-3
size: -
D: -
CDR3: CASSQLAGVADTQYF
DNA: TGCGCCAGCAGCCAGTTGGCTGGAGTGGCAGATACGCAGTATTTT

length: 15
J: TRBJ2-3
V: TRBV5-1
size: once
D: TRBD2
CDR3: CATQLAGDVADTQYF
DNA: TGCGCCACCCAACTAGCGGGAGACGTCGCAGATACGCAGTATTTT

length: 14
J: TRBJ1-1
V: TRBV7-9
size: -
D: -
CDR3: CASSLSGGNTEAFF
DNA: TGTGCCAGCAGCTTATCGGGGGGGAACACTGAAGCTTTCTTT

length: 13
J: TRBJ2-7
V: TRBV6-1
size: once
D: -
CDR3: CASTFGLAYEQYF
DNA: TGTGCCAGCACCTTCGGGCTCGCCTACGAGCAGTACTTC

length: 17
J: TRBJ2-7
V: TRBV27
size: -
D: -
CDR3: CASLYRWGTTPGYEQYF
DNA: TGTGCCAGCCTTTACCGATGGGGGACAACTCCGGGCTACGAGCAGTACTTC

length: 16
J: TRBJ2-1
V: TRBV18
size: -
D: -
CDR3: CASSPPALPSYNEQFF
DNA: TGTGCCAGCTCACCACCAGCACTACCGTCCTACAATGAGCAGTTCTTC

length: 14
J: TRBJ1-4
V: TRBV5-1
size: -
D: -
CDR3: CASSSGWVAEKLFF
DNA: TGCGCCAGCAGCTCAGGGTGGGTTGCTGAAAAACTGTTTTTT

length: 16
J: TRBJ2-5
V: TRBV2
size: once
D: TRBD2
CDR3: CASSWVAGAAQETQYF
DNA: TGTGCCAGCAGTTGGGTAGCGGGAGCGGCACAAGAGACCCAGTACTTC

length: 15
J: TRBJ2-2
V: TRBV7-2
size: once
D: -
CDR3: CASSTQTGNTGELFF
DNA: TGTGCCAGCAGCACCCAGACAGGGAACACCGGGGAGCTGTTTTTT

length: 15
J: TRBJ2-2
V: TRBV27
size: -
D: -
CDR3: CASSSQGIDTGELFF
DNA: TGTGCCAGCAGTTCTCAGGGGATCGACACCGGGGAGCTGTTTTTT

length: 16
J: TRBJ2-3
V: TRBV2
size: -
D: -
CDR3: CASSEGGGPSTDTQYF
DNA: TGTGCCAGCAGCGAAGGGGGAGGACCTAGCACAGATACGCAGTATTTT

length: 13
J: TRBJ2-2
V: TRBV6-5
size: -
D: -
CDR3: CASSYSLGRELFF
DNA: TGTGCCAGCAGTTACTCCTTGGGCCGGGAGCTGTTTTTT

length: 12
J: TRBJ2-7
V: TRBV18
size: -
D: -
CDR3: CASSPLRGEQYF
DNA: TGTGCCAGCTCACCACTGAGAGGCGAGCAGTACTTC

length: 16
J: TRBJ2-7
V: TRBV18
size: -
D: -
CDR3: CASSPLGQASSYEQYF
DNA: TGTGCCAGCTCACCGCTTGGCCAGGCTAGCTCCTACGAGCAGTACTTC

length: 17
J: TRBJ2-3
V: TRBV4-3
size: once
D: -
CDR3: CASSQAPGHDYTDTQYF
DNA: TGCGCCAGCAGCCAGGCCCCGGGGCACGATTACACAGATACGCAGTATTTT

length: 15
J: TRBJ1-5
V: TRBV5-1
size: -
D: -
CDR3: CASSPQGISNQPQHF
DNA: TGCGCCAGCAGCCCGCAGGGGATTAGCAATCAGCCCCAGCATTTT

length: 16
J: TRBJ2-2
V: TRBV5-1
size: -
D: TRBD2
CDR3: CASSLGLADTTGELFF
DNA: TGCGCCAGCAGCTTGGGCCTAGCGGATACCACCGGGGAGCTGTTTTTT

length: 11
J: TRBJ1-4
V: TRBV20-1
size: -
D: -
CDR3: CSAEGGEKLFF
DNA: TGCAGTGCCGAGGGAGGTGAAAAACTGTTTTTT

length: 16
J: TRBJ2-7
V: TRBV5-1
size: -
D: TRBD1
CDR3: CASSSGPGQGTHEQYF
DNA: TGCGCCAGCAGCTCTGGACCGGGACAGGGTACCCACGAGCAGTACTTC

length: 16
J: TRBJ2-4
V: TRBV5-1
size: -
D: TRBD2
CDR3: CASSLAAGLAKNIQYF
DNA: TGCGCCAGCAGCTTGGCAGCGGGATTAGCCAAAAACATTCAGTACTTC

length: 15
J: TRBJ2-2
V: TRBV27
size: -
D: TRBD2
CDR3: CASSLTGLGGGELFF
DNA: TGTGCCAGCAGTTTAACGGGACTAGGTGGCGGGGAGCTGTTTTTT

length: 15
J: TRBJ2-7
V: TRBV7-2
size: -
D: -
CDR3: CASSPRGGITYEQYF
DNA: TGTGCCAGCAGCCCCCGTGGGGGAATCACCTACGAGCAGTACTTC

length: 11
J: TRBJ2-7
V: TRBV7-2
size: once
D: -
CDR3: CASMELEIQYF
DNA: TGTGCCAGCATGGAACTGGAAATACAGTACTTC

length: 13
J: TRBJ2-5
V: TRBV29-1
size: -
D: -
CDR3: CSVGLWSAETQYF
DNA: TGCAGCGTTGGGCTGTGGAGCGCTGAGACCCAGTACTTC

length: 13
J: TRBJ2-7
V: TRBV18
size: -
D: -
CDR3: CASSRTTAYEQYF
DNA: TGTGCCAGCTCAAGGACTACGGCCTACGAGCAGTACTTC

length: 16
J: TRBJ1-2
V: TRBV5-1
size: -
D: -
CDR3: CASSLEPGPTAYGYTF
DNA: TGCGCCAGCAGCTTGGAGCCAGGCCCGACGGCCTATGGCTACACCTTC

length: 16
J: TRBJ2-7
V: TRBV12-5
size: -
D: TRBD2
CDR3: CASVLVAGDRWVEQYF
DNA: TGTGCTAGTGTCCTAGTAGCGGGAGACAGGTGGGTGGAGCAGTACTTC

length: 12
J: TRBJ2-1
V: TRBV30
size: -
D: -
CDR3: CAWSEYLKEQFF
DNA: TGTGCCTGGAGTGAATATCTAAAAGAGCAGTTCTTC

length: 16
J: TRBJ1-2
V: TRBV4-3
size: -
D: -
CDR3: CASSQDGTNPNYGYTF
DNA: TGCGCCAGCAGCCAAGATGGGACGAATCCAAACTATGGCTACACCTTC

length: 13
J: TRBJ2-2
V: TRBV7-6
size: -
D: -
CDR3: CASWVAATGELFF
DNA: TGTGCCAGTTGGGTAGCAGCCACCGGGGAGCTGTTTTTT

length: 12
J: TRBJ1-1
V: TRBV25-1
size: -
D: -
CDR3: CASSDLQFEAFF
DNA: TGTGCCAGCAGTGACCTTCAGTTTGAAGCTTTCTTT

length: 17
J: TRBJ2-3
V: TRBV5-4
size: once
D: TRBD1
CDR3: CASSSRTGEISTDTQYF
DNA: TGTGCCAGCAGCTCGCGGACAGGGGAGATAAGCACAGATACGCAGTATTTT

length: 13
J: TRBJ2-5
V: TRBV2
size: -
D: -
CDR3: CASRATGQETQYF
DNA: TGTGCCAGCAGGGCGACAGGACAAGAGACCCAGTACTTC

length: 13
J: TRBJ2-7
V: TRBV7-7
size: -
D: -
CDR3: CASSLDRLDEQYF
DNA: TGTGCTAGCAGCTTAGACCGACTAGACGAGCAGTACTTC

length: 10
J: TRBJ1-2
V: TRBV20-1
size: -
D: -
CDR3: CSQIGVGYTF
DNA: TGCAGCCAAATAGGGGTTGGCTACACCTTC

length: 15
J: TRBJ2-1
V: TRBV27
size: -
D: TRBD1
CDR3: CASSPGQGPYNEQFF
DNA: TGTGCCAGCAGTCCGGGACAGGGCCCCTACAATGAGCAGTTCTTC

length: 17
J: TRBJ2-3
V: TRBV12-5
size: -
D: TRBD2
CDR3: CASGLAPGLASPDTQYF
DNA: TGTGCTAGTGGTTTGGCGCCGGGACTAGCGAGTCCAGATACGCAGTATTTT

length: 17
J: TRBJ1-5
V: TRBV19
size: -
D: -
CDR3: CASSIRFRAGNNQPQHF
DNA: TGTGCCAGTAGTATTAGGTTTAGGGCTGGGAACAATCAGCCCCAGCATTTT